This record looks at one T cell receptor beta chain sequence and its context. The data stem from a study of blood T cell repertoires in COVID-19. Study in general: T cells, B-cell-depleted T cells, or PBMCs provided the cDNA or gDNA that served as material.

Original methodology: The assay estimated nucleated cells by amplifying reference gene primers. Using immunoSEQ multiplex PCR, the repertoire was profiled, and TCRdb retains in-frame clones only, with some absent. The V and J calls and clone size were taken over from that table, and D and trimming were inferred from the DNA. The sample lists hundreds of thousands of clones, approximately 85% occurring once. This CDR3 is 14 amino acids long. The germline gives CDR1 MGHDK, CDR2 SYGVNS. V was trimmed by 5 bases and J by 3 bases, leaving 11 bases between them. What was sequenced was peripheral blood. This TCR was sampled from a man in his forties or fifties with active or convalescent COVID-19. The chain couples TRBV25-1 to TRBJ2-1; D is perhaps TRBD1 (5 bases). The CDR3 reads CASSNTRDYNEQFF. CDR3 DNA: TGTGCCAGCAGTAATACCAGGGACTACAATGAGCAGTTCTTC.